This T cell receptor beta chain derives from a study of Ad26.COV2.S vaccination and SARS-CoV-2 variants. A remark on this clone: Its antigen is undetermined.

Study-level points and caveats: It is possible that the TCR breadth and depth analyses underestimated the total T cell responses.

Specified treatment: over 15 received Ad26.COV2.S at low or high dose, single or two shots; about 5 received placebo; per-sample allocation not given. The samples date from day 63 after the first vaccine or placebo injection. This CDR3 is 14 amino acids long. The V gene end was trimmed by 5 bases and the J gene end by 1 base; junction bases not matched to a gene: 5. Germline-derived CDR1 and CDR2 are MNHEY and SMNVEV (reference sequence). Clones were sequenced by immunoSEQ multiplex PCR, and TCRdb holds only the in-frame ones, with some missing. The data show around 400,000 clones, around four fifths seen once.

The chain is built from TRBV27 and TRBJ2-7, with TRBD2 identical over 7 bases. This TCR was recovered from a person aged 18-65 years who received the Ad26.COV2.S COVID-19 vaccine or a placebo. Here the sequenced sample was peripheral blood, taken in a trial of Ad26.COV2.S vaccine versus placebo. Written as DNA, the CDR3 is TGTGCCAGCAGTACACGGGAGGCATCCTACGAGCAGTACTTC. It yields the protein CASSTREASYEQYF.